This T cell receptor (beta chain) appears in the sequencing data of a study of blood T cells in healthy people across ages. Study-wide background: Template switching picked up about one barcoded beta molecule for each two T cells.

The individuals who served as donors were healthy Caucasians living in Russia, aged about 6 to 100. Each sample gave at least 6 million isolated PBMCs. J lost 6 bases, V lost 4 bases, and 8 bases had no gene match. This CDR3 region has 14 residues. Germline-derived CDR1 and CDR2 are MNHNS and SASEGT. Combining a sample-barcoded 5' primer with a J-beta primer mix, a second PCR ran for roughly 7 to 11 cycles. Per sample, CDR3-containing paired-end reads numbered at least 2.5 million. TCRdb ran MiXCR on the 5' RACE reads and lists one entry per CDR3 protein. The profile covers over a million distinct CDR3 sequences, with 45% appearing a single time and approximately 20% taken by the ten largest.

The sequenced sample was blood. This sequence originates from a woman in her sixties in good health. The chain is built from TRBV6-1 and TRBJ2-7; 8 nucleotides align to TRBD1. The CDR3 region is CASSVDRVLSEQYF. Here the CDR3 DNA reads TGTGCCAGCAGTGTGGACAGGGTTTTGAGCGAGCAGTACTTC.